The rows below give T cell receptor beta chains drawn from one sample of a study of Ad26.COV2.S vaccination and SARS-CoV-2 variants. Clones were sequenced by immunoSEQ multiplex PCR, and TCRdb holds only the in-frame ones, with some missing. The sample lists some 190,000 clones, 70% to 90% occurring once. The sample was peripheral blood, taken after recovery from COVID-19. The receptors come from a human donor who had recovered from COVID-19. The CDR3 runs from the conserved cysteine through the conserved F or W. The D gene is left open where the match is weak. Size tells how often a clone was seen (once, few, many) or the class of an expanded clone, and some rows leave it out.

14	.	.	TRBV27	TRBJ1-2	CASSSLVGDYGYTF	TGTGCCAGCAGTTCGTTGGTCGGGGACTATGGCTACACCTTC
18	TRBD2	once	TRBV2	TRBJ2-5	CASSGAAMGGRPQETQYF	TGTGCCAGCAGTGGGGCGGCGATGGGCGGGAGGCCTCAAGAGACCCAGTACTTC
15	.	.	TRBV6-5	TRBJ1-2	CASRGPSRSLDGYTF	TGTGCCAGCAGGGGACCCAGCCGTTCCTTAGATGGCTACACCTTC
13	.	once	TRBV19	TRBJ2-7	CASSAGQLYEQYF	TGTGCCAGTAGTGCGGGACAACTCTACGAGCAGTACTTC
11	.	.	TRBV19	TRBJ1-2	CASSINGGYTF	TGTGCCAGTAGTATTAACGGGGGCTACACCTTC
15	TRBD1	.	TRBV5-1	TRBJ1-1	CASSTGVHGSYRAFF	TGCGCCAGCAGCACAGGGGTCCATGGGTCCTATCGAGCTTTCTTT
15	TRBD1	.	TRBV20-1	TRBJ1-2	CSARGSAGGYYGYTF	TGCAGTGCTCGTGGGTCGGCAGGGGGCTACTATGGCTACACCTTC
13	.	.	TRBV7-9	TRBJ1-2	CASSLEHAGEFTF	TGTGCCAGCAGCTTAGAACATGCGGGAGAGTTCACCTTC
16	.	.	TRBV25-1	TRBJ1-6	CASSEYLAGANSPLHF	TGTGCCAGCAGTGAATACCTCGCAGGCGCCAATTCACCCCTCCACTTT
14	.	.	TRBV7-9	TRBJ2-7	CASSLAAGSYEQYF	TGTGCCAGCAGCCTAGCCGCAGGTTCCTACGAGCAGTACTTC
17	TRBD2	.	TRBV5-1	TRBJ2-1	CASSLAGTSGSYNEQFF	TGCGCCAGCAGCTTGGCCGGGACTAGCGGTTCCTACAATGAGCAGTTCTTC
13	TRBD1	.	TRBV7-8	TRBJ1-5	CASSRDREQPQHF	TGTGCCAGCAGCCGCGACAGGGAACAGCCCCAGCATTTT
15	TRBD1	.	TRBV6-6	TRBJ2-7	CASSYGGQGAYEQYF	TGTGCCAGCAGTTACGGGGGACAGGGAGCCTACGAGCAGTACTTC
14	.	.	TRBV5-6	TRBJ2-2	CASSLLHNTGELFF	TGTGCCAGCAGCTTGTTACACAACACCGGGGAGCTGTTTTTT
15	TRBD1	once	TRBV7-9	TRBJ1-1	CASSLADRGGTEAFF	TGTGCCAGCAGCTTAGCCGACAGGGGAGGCACTGAAGCTTTCTTT
12	.	.	TRBV24-1	TRBJ1-2	CATSDPVLGYTF	TGTGCCACCAGTGACCCCGTTCTTGGCTACACCTTC
13	.	once	TRBV7-4	TRBJ1-5	CANPGGVYQPQHF	TGTGCCAACCCTGGAGGGGTGTATCAGCCCCAGCATTTT
16	TRBD2	.	TRBV4-2	TRBJ2-7	CASSQGWAGGNQEQYF	TGTGCCAGCAGCCAAGGGTGGGCGGGAGGAAACCAGGAGCAGTACTTC
16	TRBD2	.	TRBV5-5	TRBJ2-7	CASSLAGTSGTHEQYF	TGTGCCAGCAGCTTGGCCGGCACTAGCGGGACCCACGAGCAGTACTTC
11	.	.	TRBV20-1	TRBJ1-1	CGGKVNTEAFF	TGCGGGGGGAAGGTGAACACTGAAGCTTTCTTT
13	.	.	TRBV9	TRBJ1-6	CASSVDSRSPLHF	TGTGCCAGCAGCGTAGACAGTAGATCACCCCTCCACTTT
19	.	.	TRBV15	TRBJ2-6	CATSRDLIMVNSGANVLTF	TGTGCCACCAGCAGAGATCTAATTATGGTCAACTCTGGGGCCAACGTCCTGACTTTC
14	TRBD1	once	TRBV2	TRBJ1-5	CASRTGTAYQPQHF	TGTGCCAGCAGAACCGGGACAGCTTATCAGCCCCAGCATTTT
13	.	.	TRBV27	TRBJ2-2	CASTFRGSGELFF	TGTGCCAGCACCTTTAGGGGGTCCGGGGAGCTGTTTTTT
13	.	.	TRBV4-1	TRBJ1-2	CASSPQTGRGYTF	TGCGCCAGCAGCCCCCAAACAGGGCGAGGCTACACCTTC
16	.	.	TRBV11-2	TRBJ1-1	CASSFPTGGANTEAFF	TGTGCCAGCAGCTTCCCCACCGGGGGGGCGAACACTGAAGCTTTCTTT
15	TRBD2	.	TRBV9	TRBJ2-7	CASSLAGTSEYEQYF	TGTGCCAGCAGCTTGGCCGGGACTAGCGAATACGAGCAGTACTTC
14	.	.	TRBV6-6	TRBJ2-1	CASSYSRGAIEQFF	TGTGCCAGCAGTTACTCTCGGGGGGCGATTGAGCAGTTCTTC
17	.	.	TRBV27	TRBJ2-5	CASSLKGEVVIQETQYF	TGTGCCAGCAGTTTAAAGGGGGAGGTGGTAATCCAAGAGACCCAGTACTTC
19	TRBD2	.	TRBV10-3	TRBJ2-3	CAISESLSGGVSSTDTQYF	TGTGCCATCAGTGAGTCACTTAGCGGGGGTGTCTCTAGCACAGATACGCAGTATTTT
13	.	.	TRBV30	TRBJ2-1	CAWSTRVGNEQFF	TGTGCCTGGAGTACGCGGGTGGGGAATGAGCAGTTCTTC
13	.	once	TRBV7-2	TRBJ1-1	CASSWVVGTEAFF	TGTGCCAGCAGCTGGGTAGTGGGCACTGAAGCTTTCTTT
11	.	.	TRBV24-1	TRBJ2-1	CATSDPNEQFF	TGTGCCACCAGTGACCCGAATGAGCAGTTCTTC
15	.	few	TRBV9	TRBJ2-7	CASSVSGSGFYEQYF	TGTGCCAGCAGCGTATCAGGTTCTGGATTCTACGAGCAGTACTTC
17	TRBD1	.	TRBV9	TRBJ1-2	CASSANPEGQGNYGYTF	TGTGCCAGCAGCGCTAACCCGGAGGGACAGGGAAACTATGGCTACACCTTC
18	.	.	TRBV12-2	TRBJ2-4	CASRLEISSGRVENIQYF	TGTGCAAGTCGCTTAGAGATTTCTAGCGGGAGAGTAGAAAACATTCAGTACTTC
14	TRBD1	.	TRBV5-1	TRBJ1-2	CASSSGTGGGGYTF	TGCGCCAGCAGCTCCGGGACAGGGGGCGGCGGCTACACCTTC
15	TRBD2	.	TRBV20-1	TRBJ2-5	CSASRTIAGQETQYF	TGCAGTGCTAGTCGGACGATAGCGGGGCAAGAGACCCAGTACTTC
12	.	once	TRBV24-1	TRBJ1-2	CATSDLSYGYTF	TGTGCCACCAGTGATTTGTCTTATGGCTACACCTTC
13	.	.	TRBV2	TRBJ1-3	CASTRGTGNTIYF	TGTGCCAGCACGAGAGGGACGGGAAACACCATATATTTT
15	TRBD1	.	TRBV18	TRBJ1-1	CASSLQGAGYTEAFF	TGTGCCAGCTCTTTACAGGGGGCGGGGTACACTGAAGCTTTCTTT
14	TRBD2	once	TRBV9	TRBJ2-1	CASSSRKAGGGQFF	TGTGCCAGCAGCTCTCGGAAAGCGGGCGGGGGGCAGTTCTTC
12	.	.	TRBV12-3/TRBV12-4	TRBJ1-5	CASSWEAQPQHF	TGTGCCAGCAGTTGGGAGGCTCAGCCCCAGCATTTT
13	TRBD2	.	TRBV7-2	TRBJ2-1	CASSFQREEEQFF	TGTGCCAGCAGCTTTCAGCGGGAGGAGGAGCAGTTCTTC
13	.	.	TRBV18	TRBJ1-2	CASSPPGGGGYTF	TGTGCCAGCTCACCACCGGGGGGAGGAGGCTACACCTTC
13	.	few	TRBV18	TRBJ1-5	CASSQDGNQPQHF	TGTGCCAGCTCACAGGACGGGAATCAGCCCCAGCATTTT
13	.	.	TRBV7-9	TRBJ2-3	CASSLVSPDTQYF	TGTGCCAGCAGCTTAGTAAGTCCTGATACGCAGTATTTT
15	TRBD1	.	TRBV28	TRBJ1-4	CASTTGDRANEKLFF	TGTGCCAGCACCACAGGGGATCGGGCTAATGAAAAACTGTTTTTT
13	.	.	TRBV18	TRBJ1-5	CASSPKRNQPQHF	TGTGCCAGCTCACCAAAAAGGAATCAGCCCCAGCATTTT
13	TRBD1	.	TRBV6-5	TRBJ1-2	CASSFDRERGYTF	TGTGCCAGCAGTTTCGACAGGGAGAGAGGCTACACCTTC
18	.	.	TRBV28	TRBJ1-2	CASSLLSWVKELGYGYTF	TGTGCCAGCAGTTTATTATCTTGGGTGAAGGAGTTAGGCTATGGCTACACCTTC
14	.	.	TRBV7-9	TRBJ2-3	CASSLEGGADTQYF	TGTGCCAGCAGCTTAGAGGGGGGCGCAGATACGCAGTATTTT
15	.	once	TRBV30	TRBJ2-3	CAWRPGDLLTDTQYF	TGTGCCTGGAGACCGGGGGACCTCCTCACGGATACGCAGTATTTT